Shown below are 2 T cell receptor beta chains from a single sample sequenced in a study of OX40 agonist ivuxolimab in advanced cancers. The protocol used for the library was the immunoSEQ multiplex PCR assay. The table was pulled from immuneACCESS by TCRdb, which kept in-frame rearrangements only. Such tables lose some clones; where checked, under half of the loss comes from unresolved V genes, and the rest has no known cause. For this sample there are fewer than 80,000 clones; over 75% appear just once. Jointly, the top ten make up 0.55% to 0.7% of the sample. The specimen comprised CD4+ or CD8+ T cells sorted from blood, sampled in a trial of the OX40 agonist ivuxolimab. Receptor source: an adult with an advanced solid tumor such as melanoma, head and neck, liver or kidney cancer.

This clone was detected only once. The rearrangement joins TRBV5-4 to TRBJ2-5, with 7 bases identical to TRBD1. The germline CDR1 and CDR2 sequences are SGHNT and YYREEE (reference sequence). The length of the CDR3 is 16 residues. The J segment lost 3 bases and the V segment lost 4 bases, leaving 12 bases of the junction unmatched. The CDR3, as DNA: TGTGCCAGCAGCCAACCCGGCGGACAGGCCGAAGAGACCCAGTACTTC. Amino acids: CASSQPGGQAEETQYF.

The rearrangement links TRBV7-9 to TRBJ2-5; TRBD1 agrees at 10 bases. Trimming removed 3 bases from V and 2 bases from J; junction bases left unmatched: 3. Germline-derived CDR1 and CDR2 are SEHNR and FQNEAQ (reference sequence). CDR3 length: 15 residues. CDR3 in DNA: TGTGCCAGCAGCTTGGGGGACAGGGGACAAGAGACCCAGTACTTC. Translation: CASSLGDRGQETQYF.